Each of the 4 T cell receptor beta chains below was sequenced from the same sample in a study of T cell responses to AZD1222 COVID-19 vaccine. Generated by immunoSEQ multiplex PCR, the TCRdb table keeps only in-frame clones and is missing some. Altogether about 110,000 clones are present, about 91% being singletons, with the ten largest covering approximately 7.6%. The sample consisted of peripheral blood, taken on day 0 of AZD1222 vaccination. These receptor sequences come from an adult in good health.

The chain joins TRBV10-3 to TRBJ1-2, with D possibly matching TRBD1 (5 bases). Germline V gene lookup returns CDR1 ENHRY and CDR2 SYGVKD. V lost 4 bases, J lost 2 bases, and 11 bases lay in between. The CDR3 runs to 14 residues. The CDR3 nucleotides read TGTGCCATCAGTGGCCCGGGGCAGAACTATGGCTACACCTTC. Encoded protein: CAISGPGQNYGYTF.

This chain connects TRBV12-3 or TRBV12-4 to TRBJ1-1, with no clear D. V was cut by 6 bases and J by 7 bases, with 15 bases left in between. The CDR3 consists of 13 residues. The CDR3 DNA sequence: TGTGCCAGCAGCCTCCTAGCAGGTTTTGAAGCTTTCTTT. Translation gives CASSLLAGFEAFF.

J is TRBJ1-3 and V is TRBV21-1; the DNA was not compared with TRBD1, the D call given in the table. TRBV21-1 is reported as a pseudogene. There are 15 residues in the CDR3. The CDR3 here is CASSKVAGGENTIYF. In nucleotides, the CDR3 is TGTGCCAGCAGCAAAGTGGCTGGGGGCGAAAACACCATATATTTT.

This chain connects TRBV12-3 or TRBV12-4 to TRBJ2-7; D remains unclear. This CDR3 spans 13 amino acids. Trimming cost V 6 bases and J 5 bases, with 14 bases left between them. This CDR3 is CASSRDGPHEQYF. The CDR3, as DNA: TGTGCCAGCAGCCGAGACGGGCCCCACGAGCAGTACTTC.